The 18 T cell receptor beta chains in this list originate from one sample, sequenced in a study of blood T cell repertoires in COVID-19. Sequenced by immunoSEQ multiplex PCR; TCRdb stores in-frame clones only, minus some. Of 200,000 to 300,000 clones detected, approximately 86% appear once; the ten largest clones hold 2.5% to 3.5%. Sequenced material: PBMCs or T cells enriched from blood (not recorded which). The receptor set was obtained from a middle-aged woman with acute COVID-19.

The V gene is TRBV4-2, the J gene TRBJ2-7; D is unresolved. Looked up from germline, CDR1 is LGHNA and CDR2 is YNFKEQ. This CDR3 has 14 amino acids. V was cut by 0 bases and J by 7 bases, with 13 bases left in between. CDR3 sequence (DNA): TGTGCCAGCAGCCAAGACCGAGTCCCCCGAGAGCAGTACTTC. Translated: CASSQDRVPREQYF.

This chain uses TRBV28 with TRBJ1-1; D call uncertain. In germline, CDR1 is MDHEN, CDR2 SYDVKM. The CDR3 runs to 14 residues. V lost 6 bases and J 8 bases, leaving 19 bases between the germline ends. In nucleotides, the CDR3 is TGTGCCAGCAGAATAGGGTATAGCGCGGTGGAAGCTTTCTTT. As protein: CASRIGYSAVEAFF.

Remarks on this clone: The same CDR3 is also encoded by other DNA sequences in this sample. V and J are TRBV13 and TRBJ1-1; D gene unclear. Looked up from germline, CDR1 is PRHDT and CDR2 is FYEKMQ (reference sequence). Trimming took off 3 bases at V and 2 bases at J, with 4 bases between the two ends. The CDR3 is 12 residues long. CDR3 DNA: TGTGCCAGCAGCTTTAAAAACACTGAAGCTTTCTTT. Protein sequence: CASSFKNTEAFF. Full variable domain (rest looked up from reference TRBV13 and TRBJ1-1): AAGVIQSPRHLIKEKRETATLKCYPIPRHDTVYWYQQGPGQDPQFLISFYEKMQSDKGSIPDRFSAQQFSDYHSELNMSSLELGDSALYFCASSFKNTEAFFGQGTRLTVV.

This clone appeared once. V usage is TRBV7-6 and J usage is TRBJ2-6, with D possibly matching TRBD1 (6 bases). V gave up 1 base and J gave up 0 bases, with 13 bases separating them. Germline V gene lookup returns CDR1 SGHVS and CDR2 FNYEAQ. CDR3 length: 18 amino acids. The CDR3 sequence is CASSLEGHPSSGANVLTF. As DNA, the CDR3 is TGTGCCAGCAGCTTAGAGGGACATCCGAGCTCTGGGGCCAACGTCCTGACTTTC.

This clone was seen just once. V is TRBV19 and J is TRBJ1-2; 8 bases align to TRBD1. With V trimmed by 5 bases and J by 0 bases, 5 bases remained unmatched. The CDR3 spans 15 residues. In germline, CDR1 is LNHDA, CDR2 SQIVND (reference sequence). The CDR3 spells CASSQHRGTNYGYTF. CDR3 bases: TGTGCCAGTAGTCAGCACAGGGGGACTAACTATGGCTACACCTTC.

With regard to this clone: The sample holds other DNA sequences that translate to the same CDR3. The V call is TRBV5-1, the J call TRBJ1-1; maybe TRBD1 (5 bases). Trimming took off 1 base at V and 4 bases at J, with 14 bases between the two ends. The V gene's germline CDR1 is SGHRS and CDR2 YFSETQ. The CDR3 totals 15 residues. CDR3 in amino acids: CASSLMAGWSTEAFF. CDR3 DNA sequence: TGCGCCAGCAGCTTGATGGCAGGGTGGAGCACTGAAGCTTTCTTT.

The V gene is TRBV19, the J gene TRBJ2-7, with TRBD1 matching 8 bases. CDR1 is LNHDA, CDR2 SQIVND, per germline (reference sequence). The CDR3 runs to 11 residues. V lost 6 bases and J lost 6; bases outside the gene matches: 1. The CDR3: CASRQGGEQYF. As DNA, the CDR3 is TGTGCCAGTAGACAGGGGGGCGAGCAGTACTTC. The full variable domain, its missing parts supplied by reference TRBV19 and TRBJ2-7, is DGGITQSPKYLFRKEGQNVTLSCEQNLNHDAMYWYRQDPGQGLRLIYYSQIVNDFQKGDIAEGYSVSREKKESFPLTVTSAQKNPTAFYLCASRQGGEQYFGPGTRLTVT.

This clone occurred once. The chain joins TRBV27 to TRBJ2-3; tentative D call: TRBD1 (6 bases). Germline assignment: CDR1 MNHEY and CDR2 SMNVEV (reference sequence). V was trimmed by 7 bases and J by 0 bases, leaving 8 bases between them. This CDR3 region has 13 residues. For the CDR3, the DNA is TGTGCCAGCATAGGACAGAGCACAGATACGCAGTATTTT. Protein sequence: CASIGQSTDTQYF.

This clone was found once. This chain uses TRBV6-6 with TRBJ2-1, with D perhaps matching TRBD2 (5 bases). The V gene's germline CDR1 is MNHNY and CDR2 SVGAGI (reference sequence). V gave up 8 bases and J gave up 5 bases, with 16 bases separating them. This CDR3 comprises 14 residues. The CDR3 DNA reads as TGTGCCAGCGGGGTGGTGGGAGCGGACAATGAGCAGTTCTTC. This codes for CASGVVGADNEQFF.

The chain joins TRBV7-9 to TRBJ1-2; perhaps TRBD1 as D (6 bases). Germline V gives CDR1 SEHNR, CDR2 FQNEAQ (reference sequence). Trimming pared 0 bases from V and 2 bases from J, leaving 10 bases between. The CDR3 has 15 residues. The CDR3 DNA sequence: TGTGCCAGCAGCTTAGCGGGACAAGAGAACTATGGCTACACCTTC. The encoded protein is CASSLAGQENYGYTF.

This clone was recorded only once. The J gene is TRBJ2-3, the V gene TRBV11-3; D might be TRBD2 (6 bases). Trimming removed 5 bases at V and 0 bases at J, with 12 bases between. Germline CDR1 is SGHNT and CDR2 is YENEEA. CDR3 length: 15 residues. CDR3 coding DNA: TGTGCCAGCAGCCGTACTAGCCCTAGCACAGATACGCAGTATTTT. Protein product: CASSRTSPSTDTQYF.

The chain combines TRBV25-1 with TRBJ1-3; 8 bases match TRBD1. The V gene's germline CDR1 is MGHDK and CDR2 SYGVNS. With 8 bases clipped from V and 3 bases from J, the junction kept 3 bases outside the gene matches. The CDR3 extends over 13 amino acids. Here the CDR3 reads CASGQGGGNTIYF. The CDR3 DNA reads as TGTGCCAGCGGACAGGGCGGTGGAAACACCATATATTTT.

The V and J genes are TRBV19 and TRBJ2-7; 7 positions match TRBD1. The V gene end was trimmed by 4 bases and the J gene end by 0 bases; junction bases not matched to a gene: 6. This CDR3 has 15 amino acids. Germline CDR1 LNHDA, CDR2 SQIVND (reference sequence). The chain's CDR3 is CASSRNRDSSYEQYF. CDR3 nucleotide sequence: TGTGCCAGTAGTAGAAACCGGGACAGCTCCTACGAGCAGTACTTC.

The chain is built from TRBV5-5 and TRBJ1-3; TRBD1 matches at 7 bases. Trimming took 2 bases from V and 3 from J; bases not matched to a gene: 5. Germline V CDR1 and CDR2: SGHKS, YYEKEE (reference sequence). The CDR3 consists of 15 residues. The CDR3 region is CASSFGQAFGNTIYF. CDR3 bases: TGTGCCAGCAGCTTCGGACAGGCCTTTGGAAACACCATATATTTT.

This chain links TRBV2 with TRBJ1-6; 7 bases line up with TRBD1. This CDR3 comprises 14 residues. V lost 1 base, J lost 9 bases, and 3 bases stayed unmatched. CDR1 and CDR2 from the germline V gene are SNHLY and FYNNEI. The DNA for the CDR3 is TGTGCCAGCAGTGAAGGACAGGGAGGTTCACCCCTCCACTTT. Translated, it gives CASSEGQGGSPLHF.

In its sample, this clone was seen once. The CDR3 nucleotides read TGTGCCAGCAGCTCCGGGACTACATCCTACAATGAGCAGTTCTTC. The encoded protein is CASSSGTTSYNEQFF. The genes are TRBV7-3 and TRBJ2-1, with 7 nucleotides matching TRBD2. This CDR3 has 15 amino acids. J lost 1 base, V lost 4 bases, and 4 bases had no gene match. Germline V gene lookup returns CDR1 SGHTA and CDR2 FQGTGA.

This clone turned up a few times. The chain recombines TRBV11-3 with TRBJ1-3; D remains ambiguous. Per germline, CDR1 SGHNT and CDR2 YENEEA. The CDR3 length is 11 residues. V was clipped by 6 bases and J by 3 bases, with 3 bases between them. CDR3 bases: TGTGCCAGCAGACATGGAAACACCATATATTTT. Residues: CASRHGNTIYF.

This clone has a handful of counts. The rearrangement uses TRBV6-5 and TRBJ1-3; D is unresolved. Looked up from germline, CDR1 is MNHEY and CDR2 is SVGAGI. The V end was cut by 4 bases, the J end by 4 bases, with 8 bases between. The CDR3 extends over 13 amino acids. The CDR3 sequence is CASSSKFGNTIYF. The CDR3 DNA sequence: TGTGCCAGCAGTTCAAAATTCGGAAACACCATATATTTT.